This T cell receptor beta chain is from a study of shared clonotypes between healthy human individuals. Study conclusions and caveats: Some clonotypes were shared by all four sorted-subset donors, while others were not shared. The non-shared ones had lower generation probabilities than the shared ones.

Profiled with immunoSEQ multiplex PCR; TCRdb holds only in-frame clones, not every one. The sample lists 2 million to 2.5 million clones; over 90% were seen once. As for this clone: What it recognizes is unknown.

Looked up from germline, CDR1 is SNHLY and CDR2 is FYNNEI. The V and J ends lost 6 bases and 5 bases, in that order; junction bases with no gene match: 6. This CDR3 has 13 amino acids. It was into CD45RA+ naive and CD45RA-negative memory subsets that the CD4+ cells were split. The chain links TRBV2 to TRBJ2-5; 7 bases line up with TRBD2. This clonotype originated in a man in his late teens or twenties in good health. Some clones in this sample may be carry-over from other donors' samples. The material sequenced was naive CD4+ T cells from PBMCs. Subset denoted: CD45RA+ positively selected. As DNA, the CDR3 is TGTGCCAGCAGGATGGGGGGAGGGGAGACCCAGTACTTC. Protein product: CASRMGGGETQYF.